This paragraph covers one T cell receptor beta chain sequence. This entry belongs to a study of blood T cell repertoires in COVID-19. Study background: Samples taken during acute and convalescent COVID-19 were collected in the United States, Italy and Spain. From T cells, B-cell-depleted T cells, or PBMCs came the material, which was cDNA or gDNA.

Original data processing: Reference gene primer amplification yielded estimated nucleated cell counts. Using immunoSEQ multiplex PCR, the repertoire was profiled, and TCRdb retains in-frame clones only, with some absent. The V and J calls and the clone size are those of that table, but D and trimming were determined from the DNA. Here the sample spans fewer than 45,000 clones, about 83% being singletons. The sequence was collected from a man between 60 and 75 years old with active COVID-19. Material for sequencing was peripheral blood.

The CDR3 loop reads CASSLWSGQGFAKLFF. The CDR3 region has the DNA TGTGCCAGCAGCTTGTGGTCGGGACAGGGTTTCGCAAAACTGTTTTTT. J is TRBJ1-4 and V is TRBV5-8; 9 bases align to TRBD1. J gave up 10 bases and V 1 base, and 11 bases lay outside the gene matches. The CDR3 totals 16 residues. From germline, CDR1 is SGHTS and CDR2 YDEGEE. The entire variable domain, with the rest obtained from reference TRBV5-8 and TRBJ1-4, is as follows: EAGVTQSPTHLIKTRGQQATLRCSPISGHTSVYWYQQALGLGLQFLLWYDEGEERNRGNFPPRFSGRQFPNYSSELNVNALELEDSALYLCASSLWSGQGFAKLFFGSGTQLSVL.